This TCR beta chain was retrieved from a study of blood T cell repertoires in COVID-19. For the study at large: PBMCs, B-cell-depleted T cells, or T cells provided the cDNA or gDNA that made up the material.

As handled by the study authors: Nucleated cell counts were estimated from reference gene primer amplification. Here immunoSEQ multiplex PCR was the method, and the copy in TCRdb shows in-frame clones only, minus some. V and J calls and clone size are as listed in that table; D and trimming were resolved from the DNA. In the table there are some 670,000 clones, around 89% of which are singletons. CDR1 and CDR2 from the germline V gene are MDHEN and SYDVKM. V dropped 3 bases and J dropped 8; count of bases not matched to a gene: 4. The CDR3 runs 14 residues. Source material: peripheral blood. This chain uses TRBV28 with TRBJ1-4, with TRBD1 identical over 9 bases. The clonotype was recovered from a woman aged 18-35 years with acute or convalescent COVID-19. The DNA for the CDR3 is TGTGCCAGCAGTTTTCACAGGGGGCAGGAAAAACTGTTTTTT. Protein product: CASSFHRGQEKLFF.